A single sample gave rise to the 8 T cell receptor beta chains below, sequenced in a study of vaccination and CD4 T cells after COVID-19. The Oncomine TCR Beta short-read assay was applied to DNA of cultured CD4+ T cells. TCRdb reanalysed the PCR reads using MiXCR and keeps one entry per CDR3 protein. Here the sample spans 8,500 to 10,000 distinct CDR3 sequences, approximately 52% being singletons. The treatment is: approximately nine-day PBMC culture with coronavirus spike peptide pools or control peptides (ViraFEST assay). These receptors' antigens are unknown. Sequenced input: CD4+ T cells from blood, cultured in vitro. These receptors were obtained from a human donor who had recovered from COVID-19.

The chain joins TRBV11-2 to TRBJ2-1; TRBD2 matches at 9 bases. This CDR3 region has 17 residues. Looked up from germline, CDR1 is SGHAT and CDR2 is FQNNGV. The V and J ends lost 1 base and 2 bases, in that order; junction bases with no gene match: 6. CDR3 in DNA: TGTGCCAGCAGCTTAGTGGCTAGCGGGATACCCTACAATGAGCAGTTCTTC. This encodes CASSLVASGIPYNEQFF. Together with reference TRBV11-2 and TRBJ2-1, the CDR3 gives the full variable domain: EAGVAQSPRYKIIEKRQSVAFWCNPISGHATLYWYQQILGQGPKLLIQFQNNGVVDDSQLPKDRFSAERLKGVDSTLKIQPAKLEDSAVYLCASSLVASGIPYNEQFFGPGTRLTVL.

The chain has TRBV6-2 or TRBV6-3 and TRBJ2-3, with 9 bases identical to TRBD1. Germline CDR1 is MNHEY and CDR2 is SVGEGT. J was trimmed by 5 bases and V by 2 bases; bases with no gene match: 5. The CDR3 is made up of 15 amino acids. This chain's CDR3 is CASSYIQGAGDTQYF. The CDR3 DNA reads as TGTGCCAGCAGTTACATACAGGGGGCTGGAGATACGCAGTATTTT.

This clonotype was recorded only once. V usage is TRBV19 and J usage is TRBJ2-2, with D unclear. The V end lost 5 bases, the J end lost 1 base, and 11 bases lay between the germline ends. This CDR3 spans 15 amino acids. Germline values: CDR1 LNHDA, CDR2 SQIVND (reference sequence). CDR3 residues: CASSRMLGNTGELFF. For the CDR3, the DNA is TGTGCCAGTAGTCGAATGTTGGGGAACACCGGGGAGCTGTTTTTT.

The rearrangement joins TRBV2 to TRBJ2-7, with D perhaps TRBD1 (6 bases). This CDR3 region has 15 residues. Germline V gene data show CDR1 as SNHLY and CDR2 as FYNNEI. Trimming removed 1 base from V and 4 bases from J, with 14 bases in between. DNA for the CDR3: TGTGCCAGCAGTGAAGTGACAGGAGGCAGATACGAGCAGTACTTC. Translating gives CASSEVTGGRYEQYF. Filled out from reference TRBV2 and TRBJ2-7, the complete variable domain reads EPEVTQTPSHQVTQMGQEVILRCVPISNHLYFYWYRQILGQKVEFLVSFYNNEISEKSEIFDDQFSVERPDGSNFTLKIRSTKLEDSAMYFCASSEVTGGRYEQYFGPGTRLTVT.

The chain carries TRBV19 and TRBJ2-3, with D unclear. The CDR3 has 13 residues. V lost 6 bases and J lost 3, with 10 bases in between. Germline V CDR1 and CDR2: LNHDA, SQIVND (reference sequence). The chain's CDR3 is CASSVRHTDTQYF. The DNA of the CDR3 is TGTGCCAGTAGCGTCAGACATACAGATACGCAGTATTTT.

The genes are TRBV7-3 and TRBJ2-3; 7 nucleotides match TRBD1. This CDR3 is built from 15 residues. With V trimmed by 3 bases and J by 0 bases, 3 bases remained unmatched. Germline loops: CDR1 SGHTA, CDR2 FQGTGA. CDR3 nucleotides: TGTGCCAGCAGCTTGGGGACAGCTAGCACAGATACGCAGTATTTT. This codes for CASSLGTASTDTQYF.

The genes are TRBV20-1 and TRBJ2-1; a weak D match, TRBD2 (5 bases). The CDR3 loop spans 14 amino acids. The ends were cut back, 1 base at V and 6 bases at J, with 13 bases in the middle. Germline V gives CDR1 DFQATT, CDR2 SNEGSKA (reference sequence). CDR3: CSARAIASGNEQFF. The CDR3 region has the DNA TGCAGTGCTAGAGCCATAGCGTCAGGCAATGAGCAGTTCTTC.

This chain uses TRBV27 with TRBJ2-2; D is possibly TRBD1 (6 bases). Between the trimmed V and J ends, which lost 10 bases and 2 bases, there was a span of 14 bases. Germline CDR1 and CDR2: MNHEY and SMNVEV (reference sequence). The CDR3 contains 14 residues. DNA for the CDR3: TGTGCCACCGCGTGGACAGCTAACACCGGGGAGCTGTTTTTT. It translates to CATAWTANTGELFF.